The source of this TCR beta chain is a study of T cell responses to AZD1222 COVID-19 vaccine. About the study: Second doses were pooled across both intervals (about 4 or about 12 weeks). Study-wide results and caveats: Regions left unmutated in variants are reportedly the target of nearly half of spike-specific TCRs. Mapped onto spike, vaccine-associated CD4 TCRs spanned it and were dominant at 160-218 and 743-854.

TCRdb's copy holds only in-frame clones and misses some; the assay was immunoSEQ multiplex PCR. The data show more than 110,000 clones, 93% seen once. Concerning this clone: Its antigen is as yet unknown.

The source was peripheral blood, collected on day 0 of AZD1222 vaccination. The clonotype originates from an adult in good health.

CDR3 sequence (DNA): TGTGCCAGCATATCGGAGACAGGGGACCACGAGCAGTACTTC. It encodes CASISETGDHEQYF. The V gene is TRBV28, the J gene TRBJ2-7; 8 nucleotides agree with TRBD1. This CDR3 contains 14 residues. J lost 5 bases, V lost 7 bases, and 10 bases had no gene match. CDR1 and CDR2 from the germline V gene are MDHEN and SYDVKM.